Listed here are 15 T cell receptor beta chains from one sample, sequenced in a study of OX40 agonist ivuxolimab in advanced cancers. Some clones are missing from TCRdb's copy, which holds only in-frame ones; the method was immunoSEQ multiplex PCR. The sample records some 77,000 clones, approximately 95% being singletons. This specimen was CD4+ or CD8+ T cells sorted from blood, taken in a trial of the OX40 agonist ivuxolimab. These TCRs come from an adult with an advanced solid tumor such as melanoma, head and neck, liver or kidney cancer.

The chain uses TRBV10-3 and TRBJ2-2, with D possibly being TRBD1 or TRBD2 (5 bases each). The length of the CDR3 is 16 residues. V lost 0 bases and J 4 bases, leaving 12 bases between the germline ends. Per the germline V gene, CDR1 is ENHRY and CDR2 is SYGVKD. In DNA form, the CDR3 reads TGTGCCATCAGTGAGTCGATTGGGGGTCGCACCGGGGAGCTGTTTTTT. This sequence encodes CAISESIGGRTGELFF.

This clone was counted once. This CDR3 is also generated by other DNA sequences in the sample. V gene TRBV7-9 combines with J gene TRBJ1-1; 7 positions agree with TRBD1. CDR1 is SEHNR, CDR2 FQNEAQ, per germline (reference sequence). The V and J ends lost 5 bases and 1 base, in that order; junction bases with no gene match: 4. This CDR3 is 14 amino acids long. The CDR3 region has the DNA TGTGCCAGCAGCCGACAGGGCACGAACACTGAAGCTTTCTTT. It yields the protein CASSRQGTNTEAFF.

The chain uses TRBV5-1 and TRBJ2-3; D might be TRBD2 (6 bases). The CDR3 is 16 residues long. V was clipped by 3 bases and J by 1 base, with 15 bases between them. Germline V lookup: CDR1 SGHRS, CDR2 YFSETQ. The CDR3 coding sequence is TGCGCCAGCAGCTCCGGGGGATTCGCGGGCACAGATACGCAGTATTTT. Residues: CASSSGGFAGTDTQYF.

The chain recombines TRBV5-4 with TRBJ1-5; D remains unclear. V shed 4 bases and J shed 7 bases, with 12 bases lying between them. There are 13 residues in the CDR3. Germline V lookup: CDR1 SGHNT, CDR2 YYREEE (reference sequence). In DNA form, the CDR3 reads TGTGCCAGCAGCCAAGACCAGACACAGCCCCAGCATTTT. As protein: CASSQDQTQPQHF.

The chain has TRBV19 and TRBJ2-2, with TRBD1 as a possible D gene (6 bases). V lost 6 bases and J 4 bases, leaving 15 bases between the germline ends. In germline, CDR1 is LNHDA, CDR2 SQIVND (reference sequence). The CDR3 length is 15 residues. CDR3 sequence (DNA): TGTGCCAGTAGGAGTTCAGGGGCCGGCACCGGGGAGCTGTTTTTT. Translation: CASRSSGAGTGELFF. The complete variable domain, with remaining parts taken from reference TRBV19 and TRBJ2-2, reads DGGITQSPKYLFRKEGQNVTLSCEQNLNHDAMYWYRQDPGQGLRLIYYSQIVNDFQKGDIAEGYSVSREKKESFPLTVTSAQKNPTAFYLCASRSSGAGTGELFFGEGSRLTVL.

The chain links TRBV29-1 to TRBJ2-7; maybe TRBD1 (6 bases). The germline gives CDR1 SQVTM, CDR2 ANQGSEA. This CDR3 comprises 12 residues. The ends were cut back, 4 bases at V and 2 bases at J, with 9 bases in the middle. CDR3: CSVGDNPYEQYF. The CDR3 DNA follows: TGCAGCGTTGGGGACAACCCCTACGAGCAGTACTTC.

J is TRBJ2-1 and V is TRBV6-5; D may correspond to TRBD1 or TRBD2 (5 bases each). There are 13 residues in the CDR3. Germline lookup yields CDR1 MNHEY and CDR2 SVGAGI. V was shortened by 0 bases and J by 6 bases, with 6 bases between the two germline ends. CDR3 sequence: CASSYSGPNEQFF. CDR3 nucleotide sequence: TGTGCCAGCAGTTACTCGGGACCCAATGAGCAGTTCTTC.

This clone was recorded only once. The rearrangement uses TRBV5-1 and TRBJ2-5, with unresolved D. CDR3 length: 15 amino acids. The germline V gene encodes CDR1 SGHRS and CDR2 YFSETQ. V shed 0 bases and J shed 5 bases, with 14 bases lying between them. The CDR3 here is CASSLAGPSDETQYF. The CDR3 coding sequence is TGCGCCAGCAGCTTGGCCGGACCCTCCGACGAGACCCAGTACTTC.

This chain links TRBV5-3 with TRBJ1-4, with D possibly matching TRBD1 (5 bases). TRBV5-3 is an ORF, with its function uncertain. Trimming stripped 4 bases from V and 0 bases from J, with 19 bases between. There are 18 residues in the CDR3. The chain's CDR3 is CARSPTGGGLATNEKLFF. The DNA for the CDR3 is TGTGCCAGAAGCCCAACTGGGGGGGGACTCGCAACTAATGAAAAACTGTTTTTT.

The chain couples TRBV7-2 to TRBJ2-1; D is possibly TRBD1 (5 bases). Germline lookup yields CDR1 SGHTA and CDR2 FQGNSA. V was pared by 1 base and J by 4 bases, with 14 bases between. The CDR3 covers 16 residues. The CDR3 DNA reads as TGTGCCAGCAGCTTAGTGCACAGGCCTAATTACAATGAGCAGTTCTTC. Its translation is CASSLVHRPNYNEQFF.

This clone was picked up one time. CDR3 DNA sequence: TGTGCCAGTAGCTCCACAGGGGGCCGAGGTACTGAGCCCCAGCATTTT. Its protein product is CASSSTGGRGTEPQHF. The chain links TRBV19 to TRBJ1-5; TRBD1 agrees at 9 bases. Trimming took 6 bases from V and 8 from J; bases not matched to a gene: 14. The CDR3 extends over 16 amino acids. Germline CDR1 is LNHDA and CDR2 is SQIVND (reference sequence).

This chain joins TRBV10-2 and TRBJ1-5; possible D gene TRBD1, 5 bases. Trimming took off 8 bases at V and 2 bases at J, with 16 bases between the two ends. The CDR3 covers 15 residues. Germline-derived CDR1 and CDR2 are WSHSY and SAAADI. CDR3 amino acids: CASGISTAGNQPQHF. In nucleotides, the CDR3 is TGCGCCAGCGGAATTTCGACAGCGGGCAATCAGCCCCAGCATTTT.

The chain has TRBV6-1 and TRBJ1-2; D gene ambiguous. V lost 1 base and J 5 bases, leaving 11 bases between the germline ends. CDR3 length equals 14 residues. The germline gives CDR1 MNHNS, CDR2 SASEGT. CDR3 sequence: CASSEGSRMYGYTF. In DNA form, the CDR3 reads TGTGCCAGCAGTGAAGGGTCCAGAATGTATGGCTACACCTTC.

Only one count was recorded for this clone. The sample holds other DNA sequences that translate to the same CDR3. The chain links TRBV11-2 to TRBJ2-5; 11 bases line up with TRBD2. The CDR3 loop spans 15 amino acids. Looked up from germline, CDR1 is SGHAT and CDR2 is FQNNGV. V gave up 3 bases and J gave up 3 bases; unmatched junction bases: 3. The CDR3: CASSFTSGGEETQYF. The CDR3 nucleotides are TGTGCCAGCAGCTTTACTAGCGGGGGAGAAGAGACCCAGTACTTC.

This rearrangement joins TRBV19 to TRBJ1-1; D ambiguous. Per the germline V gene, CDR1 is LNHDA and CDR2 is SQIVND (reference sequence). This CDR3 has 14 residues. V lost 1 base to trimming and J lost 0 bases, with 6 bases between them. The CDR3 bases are TGTGCCAGTAGTATAGGGCAGCTGAACACTGAAGCTTTCTTT. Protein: CASSIGQLNTEAFF.